Described below is a single TCR beta chain sequence and its context. Its target is unknown. The sample is drawn from a study of a mutant IDH1 vaccine in newly diagnosed glioma. The data were produced by immunoSEQ multiplex PCR, yet TCRdb's version contains in-frame clones alone and is incomplete. The sample lists 50,000 to 60,000 clones; over 75% were seen once. Sample time point: week 5, during vaccination. One vaccine dose held 300 ug of mutant IDH1 20-mer peptide and came with topical imiquimod. The sample was PBMCs, taken from a glioma patient whose treatment included an IDH1 peptide vaccine. This clonotype originated in a man aged 50 to 59 with glioma.

The CDR3 protein is CASSPWGGTEAFF. CDR3 sequence (DNA): TGTGCCAGTAGTCCTTGGGGGGGGACTGAAGCTTTCTTT. The rearrangement uses TRBV19 and TRBJ1-1; TRBD1 is a possible D gene (5 bases). CDR3 size: 13 residues. CDR1 is LNHDA and CDR2 is SQIVND in the germline V gene (reference sequence). Trimming shortened V by 5 bases and J by 5 bases, and 12 bases separated the two germline ends.